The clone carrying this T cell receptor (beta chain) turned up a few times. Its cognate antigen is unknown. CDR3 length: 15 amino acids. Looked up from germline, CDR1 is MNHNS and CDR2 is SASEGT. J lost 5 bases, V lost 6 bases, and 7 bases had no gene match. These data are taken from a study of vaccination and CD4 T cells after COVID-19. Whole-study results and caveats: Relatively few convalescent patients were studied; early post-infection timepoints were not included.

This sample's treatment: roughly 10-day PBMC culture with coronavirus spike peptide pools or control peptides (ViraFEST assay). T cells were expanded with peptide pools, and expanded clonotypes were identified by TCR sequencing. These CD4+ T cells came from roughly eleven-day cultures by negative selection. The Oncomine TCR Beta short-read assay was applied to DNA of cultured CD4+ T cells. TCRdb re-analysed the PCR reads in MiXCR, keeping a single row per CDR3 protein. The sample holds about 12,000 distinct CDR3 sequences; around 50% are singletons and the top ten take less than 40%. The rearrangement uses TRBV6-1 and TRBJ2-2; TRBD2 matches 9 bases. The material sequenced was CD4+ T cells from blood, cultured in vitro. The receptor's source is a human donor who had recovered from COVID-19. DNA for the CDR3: TGTGCCAGCAGGAAAGGCGGGGGGGGAACCGGGGAGCTGTTTTTT. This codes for CASRKGGGGTGELFF.